The 8 T cell receptor beta chains listed next were all sequenced from one sample in a study of T cells in Graves' hyperthyroidism and ophthalmopathy. Amplification of TCR beta CDR3 regions used RNA as the template. With the HTBI primer set, the TCR CDR3 went through a first round of RT-PCR. TCRdb redid the calling of the multiplex PCR reads with MiXCR, one entry per CDR3 protein. The sample lists a few hundred thousand distinct CDR3 sequences; less than 15% were seen once. Input material: blood. The receptor set was obtained from a woman in her thirties or forties with Graves' hyperthyroidism.

This chain links TRBV5-1 with TRBJ2-2, with TRBD1 matching over 8 bases. CDR1 is SGHRS and CDR2 is YFSETQ in the germline V gene. The junction had 4 bases not matched to a gene; V was cut back by 0 bases and J by 3 bases. This CDR3 is 16 amino acids long. The CDR3 DNA is TGCGCCAGCAGCTTGGCAGGGGGCGCAGACACCGGGGAGCTGTTTTTT. Amino acid sequence: CASSLAGGADTGELFF.

This clonotype was counted between two and nine times. The chain carries TRBV29-1 and TRBJ2-1, with D perhaps given as TRBD1 or TRBD2 (5 bases each). V was clipped by 2 bases and J by 10 bases, with 12 bases between them. Germline assignment: CDR1 SQVTM and CDR2 ANQGSEA. CDR3 size: 12 residues. The CDR3 loop is CSVEKGSGEQFF. CDR3 bases: TGCAGCGTTGAAAAGGGGAGCGGCGAGCAGTTCTTC.

This clonotype was seen a few times. One base away lies a much larger clone, so this may be a sequencing read error. V usage is TRBV12-3 or TRBV12-4 and J usage is TRBJ2-3, with unresolved D. V lost 5 bases to trimming and J lost 2 bases, with 5 bases between them. The CDR3 sequence is 12 residues long. The CDR3 region is CASSSITDTQYF. The CDR3 nucleotides are TGTGCCAGCAGTAGTATCACAGATACGCAGTATTTT.

The genes are TRBV5-8 and TRBJ2-7; 9 bases agree with TRBD1. CDR1 SGHTS and CDR2 YDEGEE come from the germline V gene. The CDR3 is 14 residues long. J was trimmed by 7 bases and V by 4 bases; bases with no gene match: 9. The DNA for the CDR3 is TGTGCCAGCAGCCAACGGACAGGGGTGGGGGAGCAGTACTTC. Translating gives CASSQRTGVGEQYF.

This clonotype has at least ten counts. The chain is built from TRBV28 and TRBJ1-5; TRBD1 might be the D (6 bases). V gave up 2 bases and J gave up 0 bases, with 14 bases separating them. The CDR3 has 17 residues. CDR1 and CDR2 (germline): MDHEN, SYDVKM. CDR3: CASSLPLRQASNQPQHF. CDR3 bases: TGTGCCAGCAGTTTACCCCTTAGACAGGCTAGCAATCAGCCCCAGCATTTT. The variable domain in full, completed from reference TRBV28 and TRBJ1-5, reads DVKVTQSSRYLVKRTGEKVFLECVQDMDHENMFWYRQDPGLGLRLIYFSYDVKMKEKGDIPEGYSVSREKKERFSLILESASTNQTSMYLCASSLPLRQASNQPQHFGDGTRLSIL.

This clonotype was counted between two and nine times. This chain links TRBV5-1 with TRBJ2-7; 8 bases map to TRBD1. Germline CDR1 reads SGHRS; CDR2 reads YFSETQ. J was trimmed by 1 base and V by 4 bases; bases with no gene match: 7. This CDR3 comprises 15 residues. CDR3: CASSEGTGRSYEQYF. CDR3 nucleotide sequence: TGCGCCAGCAGCGAAGGGACAGGAAGGTCCTACGAGCAGTACTTC.

Details on this clonotype: Possible read error: a much larger clone is one base away. No conserved phenylalanine or tryptophan is present at the end of the CDR3, so a read error is the likely explanation. J is TRBJ1-1 and V is TRBV20-1; D remains ambiguous. The germline V and J ends were trimmed by 1 base and 8 bases, with 14 bases remaining between them. There are 13 residues in the CDR3. The germline CDR1 and CDR2 sequences are DFQATT and SNEGSKA (reference sequence). The CDR3 DNA reads as TGCAGTGCTAGAGTAGTTGGGAGGAGCGAAGCTTTCTTA. It codes for CSARVVGRSEAFL.

The V call is TRBV2, the J call TRBJ2-3; 14 positions agree with TRBD2. Trimming removed 6 bases from V and 0 bases from J; junction bases left unmatched: 8. CDR3 length: 18 amino acids. Germline assignment: CDR1 SNHLY and CDR2 FYNNEI. The CDR3 DNA reads as TGTGCCAGCAGGGGACGGACTAGCGGGAGGTTAAGCACAGATACGCAGTATTTT. Encoded protein: CASRGRTSGRLSTDTQYF.